A selection of T cell receptor beta chains follows, all from one sample in a study of blood T cell repertoires in COVID-19. The method was immunoSEQ multiplex PCR; TCRdb's version includes in-frame clones alone and lacks a portion of them. The sample lists about 70,000 clones, about 81% seen once, with about a sixth in the top ten. What was sequenced was peripheral blood. The receptor source for this set is a man older than 75 with acute or convalescent COVID-19. Both conserved end residues are part of each CDR3. A D gene is named only where the DNA matches it firmly. The size entry is marked missing in some rows and otherwise reads once, few, many or a size class.

j_call	clone_size	v_call	d_call	cdr3_nt	cdr3_aa
TRBJ2-7	.	TRBV6-2/TRBV6-3	TRBD1	TGTGCCAGCAGACCTTCCGGGACAGACGAGCAGTACTTC	CASRPSGTDEQYF
TRBJ2-1	.	TRBV6-4	TRBD2	TGTGCCAGCAGTGACCGGGCTAGCGGGTTAGGATCCTACAATGAGCAGTTCTTC	CASSDRASGLGSYNEQFF
TRBJ2-3	.	TRBV6-1	.	TGTGCCAGCAGTGAACAGGGGACCAGCACAGATACGCAGTATTTT	CASSEQGTSTDTQYF
TRBJ1-2	.	TRBV3-1/TRBV3-2	.	TGTGCCAGCAGCCAAACCCTAGACAGTGTCTATGGCTACACCTTC	CASSQTLDSVYGYTF
TRBJ2-7	.	TRBV6-6	.	TGTGCCAGCAGCAAGGACAGCTACGAGCAGTACTTC	CASSKDSYEQYF
TRBJ2-6	.	TRBV7-2	TRBD2	TGTGCCAGCAGCTTCGGACTAGCGGTCTCTGGGGCCAACGTCCTGACTTTC	CASSFGLAVSGANVLTF
TRBJ2-3	.	TRBV29-1	.	TGCAGCGTTGGACGGGGTACTGGTACAGATACGCAGTATTTT	CSVGRGTGTDTQYF
TRBJ2-5	.	TRBV30	.	TGTGCCTGGAGTGTACCGACAGCTGGGACCCAGTACTTC	CAWSVPTAGTQYF
TRBJ2-1	.	TRBV9	TRBD2	TGTGCCAGCAGCCCCCGCGGGGGAGTAGCTTGGAATGAGCAGTTCTTC	CASSPRGGVAWNEQFF
TRBJ2-7	.	TRBV9	.	TGTGCCAGCAGCAAGGAGGCCCTGCCCTACGAGCAGTACTTC	CASSKEALPYEQYF
TRBJ2-1	.	TRBV24-1	TRBD1	TGTGCCACCAGTGATTGGACAGGGGGCAATGAGCAGTTCTTC	CATSDWTGGNEQFF
TRBJ2-3	.	TRBV25-1	TRBD1	TGTGCCAGTATGCCAGGACAGGGACCCACAGATACGCAGTATTTT	CASMPGQGPTDTQYF
TRBJ2-5	.	TRBV5-5	.	TGTGCCAGCAGCTTGGAATTCGGTCTGCGGACCCAGTACTTC	CASSLEFGLRTQYF
TRBJ2-1	.	TRBV3-1/TRBV3-2	TRBD2	TGTGCCAGCAGACCTAGCGGATTCAATGAGCAGTTCTTC	CASRPSGFNEQFF
TRBJ2-7	.	TRBV7-9	TRBD2	TGTGCCAGCAGCCCCCCGGGGGGTTCCTACGAGCAGTACTTC	CASSPPGGSYEQYF
TRBJ2-4	.	TRBV4-1	.	TGCGCCAGCAGCCAAGACGAAGCACTAGCCAAAAACATTCAGTACTTC	CASSQDEALAKNIQYF
TRBJ2-5	.	TRBV19	TRBD2	TGTGCCAGTAGTATGTTAGGGACTAGCGTCCAAGAGACCCAGTACTTC	CASSMLGTSVQETQYF
TRBJ2-7	.	TRBV7-8	.	TGTGCCAGCAGCCCGCTTGTGAGCGAGCAGTACTTC	CASSPLVSEQYF
TRBJ1-3	.	TRBV2	TRBD1	TGTGCCAGCAGTAATCCGGGACAGATTACCTCTGGAAACACCATATATTTT	CASSNPGQITSGNTIYF
TRBJ2-7	.	TRBV7-6	TRBD2	TGTGCCAGCAGCTCAGGGAGGGCCTACGAGCAGTACTTC	CASSSGRAYEQYF
TRBJ2-7	.	TRBV2	TRBD1	TGTGCCAGCCGAATGGACAGGGGGCTGGACGAGCAGTACTTC	CASRMDRGLDEQYF
TRBJ2-7	.	TRBV7-2	.	TGTGCCAGCAGCCTATGGGACAACTCCTACGAGCAGTACTTC	CASSLWDNSYEQYF
TRBJ2-3	.	TRBV6-1	.	TGTGCCAGCAGTGACCCACAGGGCCCCACTAGCACAGATACGCAGTATTTT	CASSDPQGPTSTDTQYF
TRBJ1-4	.	TRBV30	TRBD1	TGTGCCTGGAGTGAACGCCGGACAGGGATTAACGAAAAACTGTTTTTT	CAWSERRTGINEKLFF
TRBJ1-5	.	TRBV2	.	TGTGCCAGCAGTAAAGAAAGGGGGTATCAGCCCCAGCATTTT	CASSKERGYQPQHF
TRBJ1-1	.	TRBV19	TRBD1	TGTGCCAGTAGTGCTCCAGGAATATGGGACAGGGGAACTGAAGCTTTCTTT	CASSAPGIWDRGTEAFF
TRBJ2-7	.	TRBV24-1	TRBD2	TGTGCCGCAGCCCCGGCGCGGGAGCCTTACGAGCAGTACTTC	CAAAPAREPYEQYF
TRBJ1-5	.	TRBV7-6	.	TGTGCCAGCAGTTACGACAGCCTCAGCCCCCAGCATTTT	CASSYDSLSPQHF
TRBJ1-3	once	TRBV7-2	.	TGTGCCAGCAGCTTAGCGGGCTCCAACACCATATATTTT	CASSLAGSNTIYF
TRBJ2-1	.	TRBV7-9	TRBD2	TGTGCCAGCAGCTACGAGGCTAGCGGGAGACGCTTCTACAATGAGCAGTTCTTC	CASSYEASGRRFYNEQFF
TRBJ2-3	.	TRBV5-1	.	TGCGCCAGCAGCTTGGGTGGAGGGATTAGCGCAGATACGCAGTATTTT	CASSLGGGISADTQYF
TRBJ1-2	few	TRBV2	TRBD1	TGTGCCAGCAGTATGGGGACAGCGGCTAACTATGGCTACACCTTC	CASSMGTAANYGYTF
TRBJ2-3	.	TRBV6-2/TRBV6-3	TRBD2	TGTGCCAGCAGTTACAGTGGCGGGGGGTCAGATACGCAGTATTTT	CASSYSGGGSDTQYF
TRBJ1-2	.	TRBV7-8	TRBD1	TGTGCCAGCAGCTTAGGCGCAGGGGGCTTACGTGGCTACACCTTC	CASSLGAGGLRGYTF
TRBJ2-5	.	TRBV5-1	.	TGCGCCAGCTCCAGGGGAGAGACCCAGTACTTC	CASSRGETQYF
TRBJ2-7	.	TRBV29-1	.	TGCAGCGTTTCTAGCCTATACGAGCAGTACTTC	CSVSSLYEQYF
TRBJ2-7	.	TRBV29-1	TRBD2	TGCAGCGTTGAGGGGACTAGCGGGGCCCTCGGCGAGCAGTACTTC	CSVEGTSGALGEQYF
TRBJ2-6	once	TRBV5-1	.	TGCGCCAGCAGCAGGGGACACTCTGGGGCCAACGTCCTGACTTTC	CASSRGHSGANVLTF
TRBJ1-5	.	TRBV15	.	TGTGCCACCAGCAGGACCGGGACCGGGGGTCAGCCCCAGCATTTT	CATSRTGTGGQPQHF
TRBJ2-1	.	TRBV5-1	TRBD2	TGCGCCAGCAGACAGCGACCGGGACTAGCGGGATTCAATGAGCAGTTCTTC	CASRQRPGLAGFNEQFF
TRBJ1-2	.	TRBV13	.	TGTGCCAGCAGCTTAGTTACAGGGATCTATGGCTACACCTTC	CASSLVTGIYGYTF
TRBJ1-1	once	TRBV27	.	TGTGCCAGCAGTCTCAACCCGTGGAGGAACACTGAAGCTTTCTTT	CASSLNPWRNTEAFF
TRBJ2-5	.	TRBV7-2	.	TGTGCCAGCAGCCAGACCCTAGCAGAGACCCAGTACTTC	CASSQTLAETQYF
TRBJ2-2	few	TRBV9	.	TGTGCCAGCAGCGTGAGTGGGAACACCGGGGAGCTGTTTTTT	CASSVSGNTGELFF
TRBJ1-3	once	TRBV2	.	TGTGCCAGCAGTGAAGGCCCGCGCTACTCTGGAAACACCATATATTTT	CASSEGPRYSGNTIYF
TRBJ1-2	.	TRBV19	.	TGTGCCAGTAGTACCCCCGGCAGGGATGATGGCTACACCTTC	CASSTPGRDDGYTF